Listed below are T cell receptor beta chains from one sample, sequenced in a study of T and B cells in COVID-19 patients. TCRdb used MiXCR to reprocess the multiplex PCR reads, holding one entry per CDR3 protein. The table has 3,500 or so distinct CDR3 sequences, 28% seen once. Sequences were obtained from blood. The receptor source for this set is a human donor with active COVID-19. The donor label of this sample is uncertain. Each CDR3 is given with its conserved first and last residue. D genes are given only for firm matches. Where a row states a size, it is once, few, many or the class of an expanded clone; other rows omit it.

d_gene: NA; abundance: NA; j_gene: TRBJ1-2; v_gene: TRBV5-6; CDR3aa: CASSLNTGLIYGYTF; CDR3nt: TGTGCCAGCAGCTTGAACACCGGGTTAATCTATGGCTACACCTTC
d_gene: NA; abundance: few; j_gene: TRBJ1-4; v_gene: TRBV5-6; CDR3aa: CASSLEWGNEKLFF; CDR3nt: TGTGCCAGCAGCTTGGAATGGGGGAATGAAAAACTGTTTTTT
d_gene: TRBD1; abundance: NA; j_gene: TRBJ2-7; v_gene: TRBV4-3; CDR3aa: CASSQETGGSYEQYF; CDR3nt: TGCGCCAGCAGCCAAGAGACAGGGGGCTCCTACGAGCAGTACTTC
d_gene: NA; abundance: NA; j_gene: TRBJ2-1; v_gene: TRBV12-3/TRBV12-4; CDR3aa: CASGLVLRVRTSGGQEPGNEQFF; CDR3nt: TGTGCTAGTGGTTTGGTACTTCGGGTTCGTACCTCGGGGGGACAAGAACCCGGCAATGAGCAGTTCTTC
d_gene: NA; abundance: NA; j_gene: TRBJ2-4; v_gene: TRBV6-5; CDR3aa: CASSATVAKNIQYF; CDR3nt: TGTGCCAGCAGTGCGACAGTAGCCAAAAACATTCAGTACTTC
d_gene: NA; abundance: NA; j_gene: TRBJ2-3; v_gene: TRBV5-6; CDR3aa: CASSQTRDTQYF; CDR3nt: TGCGCCAGCAGCCAAACTCGAGATACGCAGTATTTT
d_gene: TRBD1; abundance: few; j_gene: TRBJ2-7; v_gene: TRBV20-1; CDR3aa: CSARPDRGHFYEQYF; CDR3nt: TGCAGTGCTAGGCCCGACAGGGGACACTTCTACGAGCAGTACTTC
d_gene: TRBD1; abundance: few; j_gene: TRBJ1-2; v_gene: TRBV27; CDR3aa: CASSLAGGNYGYTF; CDR3nt: TGTGCCAGCAGTTTGGCAGGGGGCAACTATGGCTACACCTTC
d_gene: TRBD1; abundance: few; j_gene: TRBJ1-5; v_gene: TRBV29-1; CDR3aa: CSVRDRENQPQHF; CDR3nt: TGCAGCGTCCGGGACAGGGAGAATCAGCCCCAGCATTTT
d_gene: NA; abundance: NA; j_gene: TRBJ1-5; v_gene: TRBV6-6; CDR3aa: CASSYSSLQWSNQPQHF; CDR3nt: TGTGCCAGCAGTTACTCGAGTCTCCAATGGAGCAATCAGCCCCAGCATTTT
d_gene: NA; abundance: few; j_gene: TRBJ1-2; v_gene: TRBV19; CDR3aa: CASRASENYGYTF; CDR3nt: TGTGCCAGTAGAGCTTCCGAGAACTATGGCTACACCTTC
d_gene: TRBD1; abundance: medium-sized; j_gene: TRBJ1-1; v_gene: TRBV29-1; CDR3aa: CSVRLQGAGTEAFF; CDR3nt: TGCAGCGTCAGGCTACAGGGGGCAGGGACTGAAGCTTTCTTT
d_gene: TRBD2; abundance: NA; j_gene: TRBJ2-5; v_gene: TRBV7-9; CDR3aa: CASSQGLAGVLETQYF; CDR3nt: TGTGCCAGCAGCCAGGGACTAGCGGGGGTATTAGAGACCCAGTACTTC
d_gene: NA; abundance: NA; j_gene: TRBJ2-5; v_gene: TRBV5-6; CDR3aa: CASSSRNIQETQYF; CDR3nt: TGTGCCAGCAGCTCGAGGAACATACAGGAGACCCAGTACTTC
d_gene: NA; abundance: NA; j_gene: TRBJ2-3; v_gene: TRBV7-9; CDR3aa: CASSLETDTQYF; CDR3nt: TGTGCCAGCAGCTTAGAGACAGATACGCAGTATTTT
d_gene: NA; abundance: medium-sized; j_gene: TRBJ2-7; v_gene: TRBV19; CDR3aa: CASSIRGGEQYF; CDR3nt: TGTGCCAGTAGTATCCGGGGAGGCGAGCAGTACTTC
d_gene: TRBD1; abundance: medium-sized; j_gene: TRBJ1-4; v_gene: TRBV5-5; CDR3aa: CASSPGGATNEKLFF; CDR3nt: TGTGCCAGCAGCCCAGGGGGCGCAACTAATGAAAAACTGTTTTTT
d_gene: TRBD2; abundance: NA; j_gene: TRBJ2-5; v_gene: TRBV19; CDR3aa: CASSRGGGQETQYF; CDR3nt: TGTGCCAGTAGTAGGGGCGGGGGCCAAGAGACCCAGTACTTC
d_gene: TRBD1; abundance: NA; j_gene: TRBJ1-4; v_gene: TRBV6-1; CDR3aa: CASSGTGKANEKLFF; CDR3nt: TGTGCCAGCAGCGGGACAGGGAAAGCTAATGAAAAACTGTTTTTT
d_gene: TRBD1; abundance: few; j_gene: TRBJ1-1; v_gene: TRBV10-3; CDR3aa: CAISKGQGVAEAFF; CDR3nt: TGTGCCATCAGTAAGGGACAGGGCGTCGCTGAAGCTTTCTTT
d_gene: NA; abundance: few; j_gene: TRBJ2-5; v_gene: TRBV18; CDR3aa: CASSPLAHAGETQYF; CDR3nt: TGTGCCAGCTCACCATTAGCACACGCTGGAGAGACCCAGTACTTC
d_gene: NA; abundance: medium-sized; j_gene: TRBJ2-7; v_gene: TRBV19; CDR3aa: CASSIGGAGTYEQYF; CDR3nt: TGTGCCAGTAGTATAGGAGGGGCCGGAACCTACGAGCAGTACTTC
d_gene: TRBD2; abundance: NA; j_gene: TRBJ2-1; v_gene: TRBV12-3/TRBV12-4; CDR3aa: CASSLSGGGGSSYNEQFF; CDR3nt: TGTGCCAGCAGTTTAAGTGGGGGCGGGGGGAGCTCCTACAATGAGCAGTTCTTC
d_gene: NA; abundance: NA; j_gene: TRBJ1-2; v_gene: TRBV12-3/TRBV12-4; CDR3aa: CASSYSGINYGYTF; CDR3nt: TGTGCCAGCAGTTACTCCGGGATAAACTATGGCTACACCTTC